This T cell receptor beta chain was obtained from a study of PD-1 blockade in classical Hodgkin lymphoma. Study outcomes and limitations: Relapsed/refractory patients reportedly had lower baseline diversity than newly diagnosed patients.

With regard to this clone: Its antigen is not identified.

Libraries were prepared by immunoSEQ multiplex PCR; TCRdb keeps only in-frame clonotypes and omits some of them. The sample yields about 40,000 clones, around 90% seen once. Following autologous stem cell transplantation, relapse occurred in every patient, and exposure to brentuximab vedotin varied. The sequence came from a human donor with classical Hodgkin lymphoma. The material was peripheral blood mononuclear cells (PBMCs), obtained before the second cycle of nivolumab.

CDR3 DNA: TGTGCCAGCAGCTTAGACAGGGGAAATACTGAAGCTTTCTTT. This sequence encodes CASSLDRGNTEAFF. The rearrangement uses TRBV11-1 and TRBJ1-1; 7 bases map to TRBD1. V lost 1 base to trimming and J lost 5 bases; unmatched junction nucleotides: 4. CDR3 length equals 14 residues. Germline CDR1 and CDR2: SGHAT and FQDESV (reference sequence).